Each of the 11 T cell receptor beta chains below was sequenced from the same sample in a study of beta chain features in type 1 diabetes. Sequencing targeted expressed TCRB transcripts, as all isolated RNA had been reverse transcribed. Sequencing used immunoSEQ multiplex PCR; TCRdb keeps in-frame clones, though not all of them. This table holds under 50,000 clones, over 50% found once. Sequences were obtained from Tregs from blood. The receptors were sampled from a woman younger than 35 in good health.

This clone was seen ten or more times. This chain joins TRBV10-2 and TRBJ2-4; 7 bases line up with TRBD1. This CDR3 spans 15 amino acids. The junction had 8 bases not matched to a gene; V was cut back by 6 bases and J by 3 bases. Germline V gene data show CDR1 as WSHSY and CDR2 as SAAADI. The DNA for the CDR3 is TGCGCCAGCAGCGCAGGGGACAGCAGCAAAAACATTCAGTACTTC. Translated, it gives CASSAGDSSKNIQYF.

This clone showed up just a few times. J is TRBJ1-1 and V is TRBV6-5; D is perhaps TRBD1 (6 bases). V gave up 8 bases and J gave up 6 bases, with 22 bases separating them. This CDR3 region has 15 residues. Per germline, CDR1 MNHEY and CDR2 SVGAGI. In DNA form, the CDR3 reads TGTGCCAGCGATTACGGGCAGGGGTATAGGGCTGAAGCTTTCTTT. Translated, it gives CASDYGQGYRAEAFF.

This clone was observed once. The rearrangement uses TRBV5-1 and TRBJ2-5; 7 positions match TRBD2. In germline, CDR1 is SGHRS, CDR2 YFSETQ. The CDR3 is 15 residues long. With 1 base clipped from V and 3 bases from J, the junction kept 6 bases outside the gene matches. The CDR3 DNA reads as TGCGCCAGCAGCTTGAGGCCTAGCGGAGAAGAGACCCAGTACTTC. Translated, it gives CASSLRPSGEETQYF. Together with reference TRBV5-1 and TRBJ2-5, the CDR3 gives the full variable domain: KAGVTQTPRYLIKTRGQQVTLSCSPISGHRSVSWYQQTPGQGLQFLFEYFSETQRNKGNFPGRFSGRQFSNSRSEMNVSTLELGDSALYLCASSLRPSGEETQYFGPGTRLLVL.

The CDR3 is CASSARGTGGYEQYF. Here the CDR3 DNA reads TGTGCCAGCAGCGCCCGAGGGACAGGGGGCTACGAGCAGTACTTC. The chain is built from TRBV7-2 and TRBJ2-7, with 11 bases lining up with TRBD1. Trimming took 5 bases from V and 3 from J; bases not matched to a gene: 6. The germline gives CDR1 SGHTA, CDR2 FQGNSA. CDR3 length equals 15 residues.

This clone came up a few times. This chain uses TRBV5-1 with TRBJ2-2; D gene unclear. Trimming pared 0 bases from V and 3 bases from J, leaving 12 bases between. Germline CDR1 reads SGHRS; CDR2 reads YFSETQ. The CDR3 loop spans 16 amino acids. CDR3 nucleotides: TGCGCCAGCAGCTTGGCCCTAGATGGAGACACCGGGGAGCTGTTTTTT. This encodes CASSLALDGDTGELFF.

The V call is TRBV2, the J call TRBJ2-3; 12 positions agree with TRBD2. The CDR3 is made up of 14 amino acids. Germline values: CDR1 SNHLY, CDR2 FYNNEI. Unmatched junction bases numbered 6, after V lost 5 bases and J lost 9 bases. The CDR3: CASSLTSGRDTQYF. The DNA for the CDR3 is TGTGCCAGCAGTCTGACTAGCGGGAGAGACACGCAGTATTTT. Looking up the rest from reference TRBV2 and TRBJ2-3 gives the full variable domain: EPEVTQTPSHQVTQMGQEVILRCVPISNHLYFYWYRQILGQKVEFLVSFYNNEISEKSEIFDDQFSVERPDGSNFTLKIRSTKLEDSAMYFCASSLTSGRDTQYFGPGTRLTVL.

This clone came up once. The genes are TRBV2 and TRBJ1-5; TRBD1 might be the D (5 bases). The V end was cut by 5 bases, the J end by 6 bases, with 14 bases between. The CDR3 runs 14 residues. CDR1 and CDR2 (germline): SNHLY, FYNNEI. This CDR3 is CASSFQGRGQPQHF. CDR3 sequence (DNA): TGTGCCAGCAGTTTCCAGGGAAGAGGTCAGCCCCAGCATTTT.

This clone showed up just a few times. V gene TRBV4-3 combines with J gene TRBJ1-1, with 8 bases fitting TRBD1. The CDR3 consists of 16 residues. J was trimmed by 2 bases and V by 4 bases; bases with no gene match: 9. Germline V gene lookup returns CDR1 LGHNA and CDR2 YSLEER. CDR3: CASSRTLDRENTEAFF. The CDR3 DNA reads as TGCGCCAGCAGCCGTACACTGGACAGGGAAAACACTGAAGCTTTCTTT.

In this sample, this clone is medium-sized (0.01 to 0.1%). The chain combines TRBV7-9 with TRBJ2-7, with no clear D. The CDR3 is made up of 14 amino acids. Trimming took off 5 bases at V and 3 bases at J, with 14 bases between the two ends. Germline CDR1 and CDR2: SEHNR and FQNEAQ (reference sequence). The CDR3 sequence: CASSRPGRIYEQYF. As DNA, the CDR3 is TGTGCCAGCAGCCGACCAGGCAGGATCTACGAGCAGTACTTC. The variable domain in full, with the rest retrieved from reference TRBV7-9 and TRBJ2-7, is DTGVSQNPRHKITKRGQNVTFRCDPISEHNRLYWYRQTLGQGPEFLTYFQNEAQLEKSRLLSDRFSAERPKGSFSTLEIQRTEQGDSAMYLCASSRPGRIYEQYFGPGTRLTVT.

This clone was detected a few times. The chain combines TRBV29-1 with TRBJ2-1; D is unresolved. V was cut by 2 bases and J by 0 bases, with 8 bases left in between. The germline gives CDR1 SQVTM, CDR2 ANQGSEA. CDR3 length: 14 amino acids. CDR3 bases: TGCAGCGTTGAAAACCCGAGCTCCTACAATGAGCAGTTCTTC. This sequence encodes CSVENPSSYNEQFF.

This clone was recorded a few times. The gene calls are TRBV4-1 and TRBJ1-2; no definite D call. This CDR3 has 14 residues. Per germline, CDR1 MGHRA and CDR2 YSYEKL. V was pared by 1 base and J by 8 bases, with 14 bases between. CDR3 coding DNA: TGCGCCAGCAGCCAAGTCCTACCGCTCAAGGGCTACACCTTC. Translating it yields CASSQVLPLKGYTF.